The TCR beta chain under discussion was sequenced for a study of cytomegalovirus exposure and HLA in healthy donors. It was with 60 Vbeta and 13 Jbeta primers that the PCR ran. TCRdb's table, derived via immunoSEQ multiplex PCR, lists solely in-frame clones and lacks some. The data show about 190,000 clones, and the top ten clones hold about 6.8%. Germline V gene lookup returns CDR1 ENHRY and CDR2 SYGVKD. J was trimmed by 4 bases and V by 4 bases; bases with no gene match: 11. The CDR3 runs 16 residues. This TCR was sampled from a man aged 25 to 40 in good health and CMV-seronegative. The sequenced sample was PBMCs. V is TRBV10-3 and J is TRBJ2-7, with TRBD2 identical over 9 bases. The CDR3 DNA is TGTGCCATCAGTGGTAGGGAGAGCGGGGGGACATACGAGCAGTACTTC. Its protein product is CAISGRESGGTYEQYF.